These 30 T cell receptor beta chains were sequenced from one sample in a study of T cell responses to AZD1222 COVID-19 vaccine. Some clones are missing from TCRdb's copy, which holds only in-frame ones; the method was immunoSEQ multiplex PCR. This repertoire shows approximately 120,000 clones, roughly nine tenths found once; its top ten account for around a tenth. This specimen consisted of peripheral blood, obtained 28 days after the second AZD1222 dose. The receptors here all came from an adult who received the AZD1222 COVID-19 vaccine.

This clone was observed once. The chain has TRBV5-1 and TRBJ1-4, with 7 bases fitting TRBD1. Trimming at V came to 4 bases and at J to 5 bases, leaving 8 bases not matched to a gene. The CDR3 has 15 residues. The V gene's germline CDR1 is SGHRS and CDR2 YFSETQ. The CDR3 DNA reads TGCGCCAGCAGCATTCGGACAGGCCCCAATGAAAAACTGTTTTTT. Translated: CASSIRTGPNEKLFF.

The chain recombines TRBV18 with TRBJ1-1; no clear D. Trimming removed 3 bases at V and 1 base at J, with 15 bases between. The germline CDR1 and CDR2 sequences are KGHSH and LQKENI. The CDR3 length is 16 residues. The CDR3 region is CASSPFFDPPNTEAFF. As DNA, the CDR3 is TGTGCCAGCTCACCGTTTTTCGACCCTCCGAACACTGAAGCTTTCTTT.

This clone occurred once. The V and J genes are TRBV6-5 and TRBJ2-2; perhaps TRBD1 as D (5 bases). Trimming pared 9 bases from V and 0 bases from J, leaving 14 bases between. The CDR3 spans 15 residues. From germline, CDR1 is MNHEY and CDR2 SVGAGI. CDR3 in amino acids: CARSPGQTNTGELFF. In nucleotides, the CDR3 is TGTGCCAGATCCCCAGGGCAGACGAACACCGGGGAGCTGTTTTTT.

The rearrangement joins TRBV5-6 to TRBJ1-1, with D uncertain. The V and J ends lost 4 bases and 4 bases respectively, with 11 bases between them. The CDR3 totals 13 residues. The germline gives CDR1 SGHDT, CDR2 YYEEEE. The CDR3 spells CASSQGGSTEAFF. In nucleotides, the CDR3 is TGTGCCAGCAGCCAAGGAGGGTCCACTGAAGCTTTCTTT.

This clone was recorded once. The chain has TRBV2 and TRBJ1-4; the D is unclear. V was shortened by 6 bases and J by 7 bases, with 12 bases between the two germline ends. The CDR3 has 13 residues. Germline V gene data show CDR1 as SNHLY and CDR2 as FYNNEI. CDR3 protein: CASSPQRGEKLFF. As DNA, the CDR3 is TGTGCCAGCAGCCCTCAACGGGGTGAAAAACTGTTTTTT.

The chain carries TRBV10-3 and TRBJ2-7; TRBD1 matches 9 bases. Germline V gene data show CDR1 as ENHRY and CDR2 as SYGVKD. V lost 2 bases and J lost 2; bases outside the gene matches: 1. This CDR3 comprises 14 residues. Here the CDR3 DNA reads TGTGCCATCAGTGAGGGACAGGGGACCTACGAGCAGTACTTC. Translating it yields CAISEGQGTYEQYF.

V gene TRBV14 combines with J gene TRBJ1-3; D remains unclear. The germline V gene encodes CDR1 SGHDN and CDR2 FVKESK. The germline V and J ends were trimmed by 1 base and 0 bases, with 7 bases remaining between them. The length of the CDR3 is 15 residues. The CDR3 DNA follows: TGTGCCAGCAGCCAAGTCAGCTTCTCTGGAAACACCATATATTTT. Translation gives CASSQVSFSGNTIYF.

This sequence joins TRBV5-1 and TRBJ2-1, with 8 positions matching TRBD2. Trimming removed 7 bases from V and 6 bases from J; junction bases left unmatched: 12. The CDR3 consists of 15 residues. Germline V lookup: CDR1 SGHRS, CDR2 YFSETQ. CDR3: CASGPQAGVSNEQFF. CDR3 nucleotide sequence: TGCGCCAGCGGCCCGCAAGCGGGAGTTAGCAATGAGCAGTTCTTC. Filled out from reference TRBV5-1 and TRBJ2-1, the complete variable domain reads KAGVTQTPRYLIKTRGQQVTLSCSPISGHRSVSWYQQTPGQGLQFLFEYFSETQRNKGNFPGRFSGRQFSNSRSEMNVSTLELGDSALYLCASGPQAGVSNEQFFGPGTRLTVL.

The CDR3 nucleotides are TGCGCCAGCAGCTTGGCTGCGGGAGGGGTGGATACGCAGTATTTT. It encodes CASSLAAGGVDTQYF. This rearrangement joins TRBV5-1 to TRBJ2-3, with 9 bases matching TRBD2. Germline V gene sequence: CDR1 SGHRS, CDR2 YFSETQ. V lost 0 bases to trimming and J lost 6 bases; unmatched junction nucleotides: 5. The CDR3 covers 15 residues.

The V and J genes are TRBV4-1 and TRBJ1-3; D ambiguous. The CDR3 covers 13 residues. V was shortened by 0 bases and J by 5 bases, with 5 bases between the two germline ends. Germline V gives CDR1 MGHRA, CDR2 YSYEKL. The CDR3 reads CASSQDTRNTIYF. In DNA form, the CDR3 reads TGCGCCAGCAGCCAAGACACCCGAAACACCATATATTTT.

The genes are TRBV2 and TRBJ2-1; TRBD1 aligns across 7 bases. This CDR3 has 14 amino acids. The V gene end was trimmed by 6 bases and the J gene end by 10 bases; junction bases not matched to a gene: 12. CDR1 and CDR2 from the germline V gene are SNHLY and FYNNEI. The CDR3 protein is CASREATGREEQFF. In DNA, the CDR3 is TGTGCCAGCAGGGAGGCGACAGGGCGTGAGGAGCAGTTCTTC.

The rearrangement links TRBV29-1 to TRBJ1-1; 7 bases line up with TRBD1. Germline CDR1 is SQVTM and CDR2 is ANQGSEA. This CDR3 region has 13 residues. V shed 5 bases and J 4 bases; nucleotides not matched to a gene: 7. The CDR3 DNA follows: TGCAGCGTTACAAGGGGGCTCGGCACTGAAGCTTTCTTT. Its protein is CSVTRGLGTEAFF.

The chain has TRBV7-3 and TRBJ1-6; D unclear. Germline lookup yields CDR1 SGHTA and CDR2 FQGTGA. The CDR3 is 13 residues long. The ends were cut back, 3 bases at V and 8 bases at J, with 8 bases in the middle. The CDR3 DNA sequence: TGTGCCAGCAGCTTTGAGGGCGATTCACCCCTCCACTTT. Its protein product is CASSFEGDSPLHF.

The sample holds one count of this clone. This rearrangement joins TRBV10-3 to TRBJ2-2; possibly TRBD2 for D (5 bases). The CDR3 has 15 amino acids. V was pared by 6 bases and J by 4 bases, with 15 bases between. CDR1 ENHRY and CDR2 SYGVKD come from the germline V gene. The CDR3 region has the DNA TGTGCCATCAGAGCCTCGGGGTCTCGCACCGGGGAGCTGTTTTTT. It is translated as CAIRASGSRTGELFF.

The CDR3, as DNA: TGTGCCAGCTCCTTGGGGAACACCCCTAACTCTGGAAACACCATATATTTT. Translating it yields CASSLGNTPNSGNTIYF. The chain uses TRBV18 and TRBJ1-3; D is unresolved. Germline V gene sequence: CDR1 KGHSH, CDR2 LQKENI. Between the trimmed V and J ends, which lost 6 bases and 0 bases, there was a span of 18 bases. This CDR3 has 17 residues.

CDR3 region: CATSDQTGIVTDTQYF. Here the CDR3 DNA reads TGTGCCACCAGTGACCAGACAGGGATTGTGACAGATACGCAGTATTTT. The gene calls are TRBV24-1 and TRBJ2-3; 7 nucleotides align to TRBD1. Germline CDR1 and CDR2: KGHDR and SFDVKD. CDR3 size: 16 residues. Trimming cost V 4 bases and J 3 bases; bases outside gene matches: 9.

This CDR3 is CASSEGSVGAFF. CDR3 DNA: TGTGCCAGCAGTGAAGGCTCGGTCGGGGCTTTCTTT. The chain employs TRBV2 and TRBJ1-1; D gene uncertain. V was shortened by 1 base and J by 11 bases, with 11 bases between the two germline ends. This CDR3 contains 12 residues. CDR1 and CDR2 from the germline V gene are SNHLY and FYNNEI.

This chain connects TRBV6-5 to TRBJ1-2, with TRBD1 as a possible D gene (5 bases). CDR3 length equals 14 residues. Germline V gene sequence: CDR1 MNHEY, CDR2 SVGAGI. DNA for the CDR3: TGTGCTTCTACCACAGTTGGGGCTGGATATGGCTACACCTTC. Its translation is CASTTVGAGYGYTF.

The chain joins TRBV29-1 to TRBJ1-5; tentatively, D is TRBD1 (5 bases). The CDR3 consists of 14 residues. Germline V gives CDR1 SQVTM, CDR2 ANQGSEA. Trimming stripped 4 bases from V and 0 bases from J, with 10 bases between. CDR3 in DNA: TGCAGCGTTGCCCAACAGGATAGCAATCAGCCCCAGCATTTT. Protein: CSVAQQDSNQPQHF.

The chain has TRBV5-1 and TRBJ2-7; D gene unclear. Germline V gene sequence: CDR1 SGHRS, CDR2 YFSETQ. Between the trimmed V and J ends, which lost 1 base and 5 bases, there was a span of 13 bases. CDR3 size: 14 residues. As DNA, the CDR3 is TGCGCCAGCAGCTTGATTCCCGGGTTCCACGAGCAGTACTTC. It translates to CASSLIPGFHEQYF.

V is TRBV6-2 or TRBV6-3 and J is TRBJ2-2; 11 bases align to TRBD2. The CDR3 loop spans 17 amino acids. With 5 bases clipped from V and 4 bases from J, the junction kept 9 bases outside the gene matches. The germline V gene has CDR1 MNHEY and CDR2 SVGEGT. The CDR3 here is CASSTPLAGVITGELFF. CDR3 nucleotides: TGTGCCAGCAGTACCCCACTAGCGGGGGTTATCACCGGGGAGCTGTTTTTT.

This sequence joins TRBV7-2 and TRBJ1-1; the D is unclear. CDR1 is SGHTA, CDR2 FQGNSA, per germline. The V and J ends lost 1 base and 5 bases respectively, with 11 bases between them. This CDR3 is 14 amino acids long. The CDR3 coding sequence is TGTGCCAGCAGCTTAGTTTTTGGGCAGACTGAAGCTTTCTTT. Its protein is CASSLVFGQTEAFF.

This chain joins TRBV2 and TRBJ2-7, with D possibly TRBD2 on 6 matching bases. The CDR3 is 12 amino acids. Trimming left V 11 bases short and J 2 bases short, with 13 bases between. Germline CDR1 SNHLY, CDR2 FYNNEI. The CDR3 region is CAAGFSTYEQYF. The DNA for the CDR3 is TGTGCCGCGGGGTTTTCGACCTACGAGCAGTACTTC.

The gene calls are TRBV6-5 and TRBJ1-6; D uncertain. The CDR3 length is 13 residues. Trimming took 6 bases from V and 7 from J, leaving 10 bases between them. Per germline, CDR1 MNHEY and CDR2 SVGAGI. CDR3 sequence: CASSSSGNSPLHF. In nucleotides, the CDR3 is TGTGCCAGCAGCTCATCCGGGAATTCACCCCTCCACTTT.

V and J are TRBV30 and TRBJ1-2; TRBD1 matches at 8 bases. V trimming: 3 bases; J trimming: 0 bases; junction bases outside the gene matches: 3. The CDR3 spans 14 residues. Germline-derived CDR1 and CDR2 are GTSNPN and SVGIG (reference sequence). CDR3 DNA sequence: TGTGCCTGGAGACCGGGACAGGCTAACTATGGCTACACCTTC. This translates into CAWRPGQANYGYTF.

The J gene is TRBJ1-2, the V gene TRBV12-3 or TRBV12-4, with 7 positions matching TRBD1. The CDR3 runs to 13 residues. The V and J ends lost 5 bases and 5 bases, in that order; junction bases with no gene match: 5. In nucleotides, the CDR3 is TGTGCCAGCAGTCAGGGACAGCGTTATGGCTACACCTTC. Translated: CASSQGQRYGYTF.

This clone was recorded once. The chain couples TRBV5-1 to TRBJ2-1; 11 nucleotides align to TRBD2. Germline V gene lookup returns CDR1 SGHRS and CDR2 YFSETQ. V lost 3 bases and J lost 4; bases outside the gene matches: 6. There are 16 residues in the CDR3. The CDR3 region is CASSSQTSGDYNEQFF. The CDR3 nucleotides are TGCGCCAGCAGCTCGCAGACTAGCGGGGATTACAATGAGCAGTTCTTC.

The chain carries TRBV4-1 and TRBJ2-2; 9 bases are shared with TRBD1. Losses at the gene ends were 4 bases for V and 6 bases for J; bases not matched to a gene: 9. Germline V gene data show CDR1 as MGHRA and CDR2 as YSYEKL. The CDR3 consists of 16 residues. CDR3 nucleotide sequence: TGCGCCAGCAGCCCGGATGGGACAGGGATCCCCGGGGAGCTGTTTTTT. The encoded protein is CASSPDGTGIPGELFF.

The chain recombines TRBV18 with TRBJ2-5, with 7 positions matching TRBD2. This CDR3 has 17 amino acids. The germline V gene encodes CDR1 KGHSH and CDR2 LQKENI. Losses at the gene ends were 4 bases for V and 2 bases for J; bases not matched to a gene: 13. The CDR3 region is CASSLFSSGTLQETQYF. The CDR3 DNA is TGTGCCAGCTCACTCTTCTCAAGCGGGACTCTACAAGAGACCCAGTACTTC.

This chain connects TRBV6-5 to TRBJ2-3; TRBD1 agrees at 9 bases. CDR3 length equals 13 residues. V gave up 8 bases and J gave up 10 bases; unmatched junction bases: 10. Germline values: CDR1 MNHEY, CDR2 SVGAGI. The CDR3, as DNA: TGTGCCAGCTTTGGGGGACAGGGAGTCTCGCAGTATTTT. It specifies CASFGGQGVSQYF.